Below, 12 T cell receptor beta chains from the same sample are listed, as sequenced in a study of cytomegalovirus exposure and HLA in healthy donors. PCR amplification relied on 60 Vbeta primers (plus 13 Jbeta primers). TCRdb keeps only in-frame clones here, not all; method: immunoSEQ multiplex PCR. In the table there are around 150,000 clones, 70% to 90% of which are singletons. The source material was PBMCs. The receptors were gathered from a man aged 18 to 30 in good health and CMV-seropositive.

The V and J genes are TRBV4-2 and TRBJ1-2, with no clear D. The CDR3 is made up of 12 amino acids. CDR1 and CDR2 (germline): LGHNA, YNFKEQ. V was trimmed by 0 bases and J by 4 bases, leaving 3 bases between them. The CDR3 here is CASSQELYGYTF. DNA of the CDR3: TGTGCCAGCAGCCAAGAACTCTATGGCTACACCTTC.

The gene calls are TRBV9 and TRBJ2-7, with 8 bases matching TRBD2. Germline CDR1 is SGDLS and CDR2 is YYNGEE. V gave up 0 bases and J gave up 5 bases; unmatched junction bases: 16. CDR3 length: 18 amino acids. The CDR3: CASSVGGSSGGPGNEQYF. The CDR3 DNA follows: TGTGCCAGCAGCGTAGGAGGTTCCAGCGGGGGCCCCGGGAACGAGCAGTACTTC.

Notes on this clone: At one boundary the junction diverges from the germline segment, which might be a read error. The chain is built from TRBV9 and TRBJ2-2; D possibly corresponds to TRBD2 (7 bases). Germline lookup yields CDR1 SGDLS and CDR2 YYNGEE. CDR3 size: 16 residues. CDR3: CASSVGAGAKTGELFF. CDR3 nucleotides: TGTGCCAGCAGCGTAGGGGCGGGGGCGAAGACCGGGGAGCTGTTTTTT.

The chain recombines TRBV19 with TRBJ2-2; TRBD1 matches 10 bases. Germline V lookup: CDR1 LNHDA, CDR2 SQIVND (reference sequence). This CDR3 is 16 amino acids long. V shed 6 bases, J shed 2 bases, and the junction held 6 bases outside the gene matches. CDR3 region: CASRAGQGINTGELFF. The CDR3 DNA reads TGTGCCAGTAGGGCGGGACAGGGGATTAACACCGGGGAGCTGTTTTTT.

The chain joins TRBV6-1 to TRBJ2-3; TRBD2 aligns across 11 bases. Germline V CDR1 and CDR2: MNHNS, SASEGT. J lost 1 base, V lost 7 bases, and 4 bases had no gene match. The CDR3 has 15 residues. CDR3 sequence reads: CASTTGLAGTDTQYF. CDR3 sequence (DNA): TGTGCCAGCACTACGGGACTAGCGGGCACAGATACGCAGTATTTT.

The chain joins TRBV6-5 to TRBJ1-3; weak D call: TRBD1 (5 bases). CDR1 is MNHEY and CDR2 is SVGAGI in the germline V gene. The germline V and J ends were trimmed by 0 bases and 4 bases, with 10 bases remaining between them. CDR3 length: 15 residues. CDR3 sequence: CASSYSAGSGNTIYF. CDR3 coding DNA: TGTGCCAGCAGTTACTCTGCAGGGTCAGGAAACACCATATATTTT.

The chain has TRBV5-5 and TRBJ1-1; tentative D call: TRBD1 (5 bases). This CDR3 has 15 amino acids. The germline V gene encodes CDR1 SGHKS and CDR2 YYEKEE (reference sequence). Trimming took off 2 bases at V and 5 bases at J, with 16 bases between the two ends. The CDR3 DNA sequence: TGTGCCAGCAGCTTCCTAGTGGGGGGGAGGACTGAAGCTTTCTTT. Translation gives CASSFLVGGRTEAFF.

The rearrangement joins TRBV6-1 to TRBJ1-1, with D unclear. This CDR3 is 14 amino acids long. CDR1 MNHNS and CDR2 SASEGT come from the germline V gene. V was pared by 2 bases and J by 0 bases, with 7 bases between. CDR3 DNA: TGTGCCAGCAGTGAATTTAGAATGAACACTGAAGCTTTCTTT. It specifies CASSEFRMNTEAFF.

Here the CDR3 reads CASSFPTGVTDTQYF. The CDR3 DNA is TGCGCCAGCAGCTTCCCGACAGGGGTCACAGATACGCAGTATTTT. The rearrangement links TRBV5-1 to TRBJ2-3; TRBD1 matches at 8 bases. The CDR3 length is 15 residues. CDR1 is SGHRS, CDR2 YFSETQ, per germline. J was trimmed by 2 bases and V by 2 bases; bases with no gene match: 4.

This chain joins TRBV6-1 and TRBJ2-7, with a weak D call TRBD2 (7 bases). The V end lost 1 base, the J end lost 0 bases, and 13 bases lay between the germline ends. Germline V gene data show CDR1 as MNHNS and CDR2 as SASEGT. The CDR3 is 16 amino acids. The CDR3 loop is CASSEVGGGSSYEQYF. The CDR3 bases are TGTGCCAGCAGTGAAGTTGGCGGGGGCTCCTCCTACGAGCAGTACTTC.

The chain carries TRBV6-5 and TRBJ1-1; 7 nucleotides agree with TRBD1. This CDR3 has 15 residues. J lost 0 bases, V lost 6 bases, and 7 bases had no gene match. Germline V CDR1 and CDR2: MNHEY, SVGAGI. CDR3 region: CASSHRGGVNTEAFF. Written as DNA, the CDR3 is TGTGCCAGCAGCCACAGGGGTGGGGTGAACACTGAAGCTTTCTTT.

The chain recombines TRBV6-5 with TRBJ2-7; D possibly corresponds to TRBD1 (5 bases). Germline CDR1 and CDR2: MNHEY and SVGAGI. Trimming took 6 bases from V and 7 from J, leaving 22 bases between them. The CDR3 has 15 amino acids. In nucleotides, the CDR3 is TGTGCCAGCAGCCTAACTGGGGCAGGGCTCGAAGAGCAGTACTTC. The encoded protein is CASSLTGAGLEEQYF.